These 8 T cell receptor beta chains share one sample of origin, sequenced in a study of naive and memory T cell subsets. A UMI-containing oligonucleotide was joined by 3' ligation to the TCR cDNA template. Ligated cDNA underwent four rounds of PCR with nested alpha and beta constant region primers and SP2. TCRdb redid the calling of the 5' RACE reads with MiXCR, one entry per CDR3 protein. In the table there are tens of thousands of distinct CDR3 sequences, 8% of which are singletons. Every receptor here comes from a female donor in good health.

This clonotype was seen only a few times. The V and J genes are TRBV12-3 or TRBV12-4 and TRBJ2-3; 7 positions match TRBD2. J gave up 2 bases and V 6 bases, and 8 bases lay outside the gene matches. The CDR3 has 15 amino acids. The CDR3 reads CASRSKAGYTDTQYF. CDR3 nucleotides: TGTGCCAGCAGATCCAAAGCGGGATACACAGATACGCAGTATTTT.

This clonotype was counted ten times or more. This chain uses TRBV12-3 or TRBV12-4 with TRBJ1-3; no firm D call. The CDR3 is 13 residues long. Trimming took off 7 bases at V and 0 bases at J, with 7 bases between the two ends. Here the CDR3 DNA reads TGTGCCAGCAATGAGGGCTCTGGAAACACCATATATTTT. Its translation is CASNEGSGNTIYF.

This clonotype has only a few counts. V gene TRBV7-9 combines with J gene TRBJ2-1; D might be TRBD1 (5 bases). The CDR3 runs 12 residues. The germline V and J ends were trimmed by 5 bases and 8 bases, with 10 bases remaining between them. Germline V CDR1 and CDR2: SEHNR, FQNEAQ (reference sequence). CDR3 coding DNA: TGTGCCAGCAGCCGCAGGGTTGATGAGCAGTTCTTC. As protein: CASSRRVDEQFF.

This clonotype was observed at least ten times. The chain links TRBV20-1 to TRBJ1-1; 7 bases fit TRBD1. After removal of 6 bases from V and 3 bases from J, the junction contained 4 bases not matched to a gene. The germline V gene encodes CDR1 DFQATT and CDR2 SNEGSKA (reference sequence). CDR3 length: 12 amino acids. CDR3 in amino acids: CSARTGDTEAFF. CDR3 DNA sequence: TGCAGTGCCCGCACAGGGGACACTGAAGCTTTCTTT.

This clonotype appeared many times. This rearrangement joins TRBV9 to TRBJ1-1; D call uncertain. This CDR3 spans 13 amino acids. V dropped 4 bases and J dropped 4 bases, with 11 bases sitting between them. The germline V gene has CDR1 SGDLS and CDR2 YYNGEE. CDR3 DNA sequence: TGTGCCAGCAGCCCATCCTTGGGCACTGAAGCTTTCTTT. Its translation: CASSPSLGTEAFF.

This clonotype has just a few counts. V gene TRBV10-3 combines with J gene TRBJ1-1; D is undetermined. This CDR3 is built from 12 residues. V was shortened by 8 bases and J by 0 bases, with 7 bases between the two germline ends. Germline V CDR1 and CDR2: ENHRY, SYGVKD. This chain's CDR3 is CAIAQMNTEAFF. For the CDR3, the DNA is TGTGCCATCGCCCAGATGAACACTGAAGCTTTCTTT.

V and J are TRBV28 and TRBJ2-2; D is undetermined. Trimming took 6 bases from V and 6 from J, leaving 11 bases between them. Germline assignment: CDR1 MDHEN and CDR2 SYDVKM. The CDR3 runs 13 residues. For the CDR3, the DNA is TGTGCCAGCAGGCCTTTTGTCTCCGGGGAGCTGTTTTTT. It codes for CASRPFVSGELFF.

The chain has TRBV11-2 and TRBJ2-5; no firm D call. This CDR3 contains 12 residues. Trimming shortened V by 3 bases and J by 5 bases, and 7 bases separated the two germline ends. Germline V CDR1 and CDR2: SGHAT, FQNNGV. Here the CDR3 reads CASSFQRETQYF. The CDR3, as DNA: TGTGCCAGCAGCTTCCAACGGGAGACCCAGTACTTC.